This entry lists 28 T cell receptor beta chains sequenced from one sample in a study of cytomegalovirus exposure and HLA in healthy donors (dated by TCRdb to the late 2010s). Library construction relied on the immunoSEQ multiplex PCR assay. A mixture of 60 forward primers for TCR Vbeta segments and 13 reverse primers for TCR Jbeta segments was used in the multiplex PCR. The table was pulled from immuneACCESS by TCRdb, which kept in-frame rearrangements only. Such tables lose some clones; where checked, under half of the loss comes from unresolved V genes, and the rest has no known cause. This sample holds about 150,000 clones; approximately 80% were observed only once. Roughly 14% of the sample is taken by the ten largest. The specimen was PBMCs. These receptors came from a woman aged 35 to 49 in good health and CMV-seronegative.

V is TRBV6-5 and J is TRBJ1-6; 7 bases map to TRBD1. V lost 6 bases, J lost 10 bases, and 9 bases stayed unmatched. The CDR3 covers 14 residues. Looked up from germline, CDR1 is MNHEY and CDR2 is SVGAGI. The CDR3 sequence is CASSRRQGSSPLHF. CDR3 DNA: TGTGCCAGCAGCCGGAGACAGGGTAGCTCACCCCTCCACTTT.

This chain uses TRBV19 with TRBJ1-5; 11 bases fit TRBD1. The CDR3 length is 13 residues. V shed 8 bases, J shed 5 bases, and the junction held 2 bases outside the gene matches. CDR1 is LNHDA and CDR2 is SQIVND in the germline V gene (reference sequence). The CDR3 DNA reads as TGTGCCAGTGGACAGGGGGCGGATCAGCCCCAGCATTTT. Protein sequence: CASGQGADQPQHF.

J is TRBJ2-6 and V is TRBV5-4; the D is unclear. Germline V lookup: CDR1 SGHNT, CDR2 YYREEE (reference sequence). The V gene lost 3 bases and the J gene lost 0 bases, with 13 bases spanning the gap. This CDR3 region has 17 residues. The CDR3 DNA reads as TGTGCCAGCAGCTCCCCCGACGGAGACTCTGGGGCCAACGTCCTGACTTTC. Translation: CASSSPDGDSGANVLTF.

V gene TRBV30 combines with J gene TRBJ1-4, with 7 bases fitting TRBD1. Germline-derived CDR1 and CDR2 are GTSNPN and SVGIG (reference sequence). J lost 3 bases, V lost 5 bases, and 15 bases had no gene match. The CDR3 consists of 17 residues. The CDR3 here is CAWAPFRGLVPNEKLFF. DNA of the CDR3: TGTGCCTGGGCACCATTCAGGGGGTTAGTTCCTAATGAAAAACTGTTTTTT.

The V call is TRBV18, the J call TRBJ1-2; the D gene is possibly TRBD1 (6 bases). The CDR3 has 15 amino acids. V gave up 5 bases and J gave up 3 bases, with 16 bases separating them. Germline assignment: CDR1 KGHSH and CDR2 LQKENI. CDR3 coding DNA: TGTGCCAGCTCAGGTTTCAGGGGAGTTGACTATGGCTACACCTTC. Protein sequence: CASSGFRGVDYGYTF.

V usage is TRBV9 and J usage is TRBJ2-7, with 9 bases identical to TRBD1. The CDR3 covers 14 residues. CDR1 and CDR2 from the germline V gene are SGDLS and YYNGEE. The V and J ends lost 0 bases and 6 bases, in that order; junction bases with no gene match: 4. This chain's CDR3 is CASSVGGTGFEQYF. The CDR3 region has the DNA TGTGCCAGCAGCGTAGGAGGGACAGGGTTCGAGCAGTACTTC.

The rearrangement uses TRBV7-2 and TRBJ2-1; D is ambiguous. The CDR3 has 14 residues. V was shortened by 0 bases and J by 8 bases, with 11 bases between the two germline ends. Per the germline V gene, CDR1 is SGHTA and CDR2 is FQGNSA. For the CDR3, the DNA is TGTGCCAGCAGCTTAGCGGTGATAAGCGATGAGCAGTTCTTC. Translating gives CASSLAVISDEQFF.

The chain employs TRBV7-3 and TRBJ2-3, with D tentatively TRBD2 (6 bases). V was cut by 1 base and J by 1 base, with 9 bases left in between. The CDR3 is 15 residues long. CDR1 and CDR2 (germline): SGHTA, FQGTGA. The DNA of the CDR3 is TGTGCCAGCAGCTTAAACGGCGGGGGCACAGATACGCAGTATTTT. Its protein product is CASSLNGGGTDTQYF. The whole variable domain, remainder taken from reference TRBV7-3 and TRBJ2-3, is GAGVSQTPSNKVTEKGKYVELRCDPISGHTALYWYRQSLGQGPEFLIYFQGTGAADDSGLPNDRFFAVRPEGSVSTLKIQRTERGDSAVYLCASSLNGGGTDTQYFGPGTRLTVL.

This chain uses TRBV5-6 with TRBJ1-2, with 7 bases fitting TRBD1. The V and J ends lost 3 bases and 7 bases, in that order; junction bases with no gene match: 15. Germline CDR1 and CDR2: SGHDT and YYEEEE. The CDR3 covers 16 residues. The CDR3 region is CASSSNPRTGGAGYTF. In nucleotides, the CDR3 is TGTGCCAGCAGCTCCAACCCCCGGACAGGCGGGGCTGGCTACACCTTC. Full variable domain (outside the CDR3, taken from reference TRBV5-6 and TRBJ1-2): DAGVTQSPTHLIKTRGQQVTLRCSPKSGHDTVSWYQQALGQGPQFIFQYYEEEERQRGNFPDRFSGHQFPNYSSELNVNALLLGDSALYLCASSSNPRTGGAGYTFGSGTRLTVV.

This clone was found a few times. The CDR3 DNA reads as TGTGCCAGCAGCCGAGTAGTATCCAATAATGAGCAGTTCTTC. Its translation: CASSRVVSNNEQFF. V and J are TRBV11-1 and TRBJ2-1; D unresolved. The CDR3 has 14 amino acids. V gave up 5 bases and J gave up 7 bases, with 15 bases separating them. CDR1 is SGHAT and CDR2 is FQDESV in the germline V gene (reference sequence).

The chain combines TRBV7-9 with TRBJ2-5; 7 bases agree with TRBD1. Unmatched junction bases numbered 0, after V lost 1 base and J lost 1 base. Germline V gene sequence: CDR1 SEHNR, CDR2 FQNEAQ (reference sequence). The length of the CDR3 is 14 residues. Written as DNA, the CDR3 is TGTGCCAGCAGCTTAGGGACAGGCCAAGAGACCCAGTACTTC. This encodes CASSLGTGQETQYF. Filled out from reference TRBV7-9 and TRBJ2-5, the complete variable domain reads DTGVSQNPRHKITKRGQNVTFRCDPISEHNRLYWYRQTLGQGPEFLTYFQNEAQLEKSRLLSDRFSAERPKGSFSTLEIQRTEQGDSAMYLCASSLGTGQETQYFGPGTRLLVL.

CDR3 in amino acids: CASSLLGTLLNTEAFF. In DNA, the CDR3 is TGCGCCAGCAGCCTCTTGGGCACTCTCTTAAACACTGAAGCTTTCTTT. V and J are TRBV5-1 and TRBJ1-1, with unresolved D. Germline assignment: CDR1 SGHRS and CDR2 YFSETQ. Trimming pared 4 bases from V and 2 bases from J, leaving 18 bases between. The CDR3 runs 16 residues.

The CDR3 nucleotides read TGTGCCAGCAGCCGGTTCGGGACAGGGGTGGCCCTTAATGAAAAACTGTTTTTT. Translating gives CASSRFGTGVALNEKLFF. The rearrangement joins TRBV7-9 to TRBJ1-4; TRBD1 aligns across 10 bases. With V trimmed by 5 bases and J by 4 bases, 13 bases remained unmatched. From germline, CDR1 is SEHNR and CDR2 FQNEAQ (reference sequence). The CDR3 is 18 residues long.

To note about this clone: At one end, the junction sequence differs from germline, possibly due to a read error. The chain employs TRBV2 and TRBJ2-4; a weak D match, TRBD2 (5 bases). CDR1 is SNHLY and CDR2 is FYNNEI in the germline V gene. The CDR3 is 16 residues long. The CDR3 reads CASNPGGGLAKNSQYF. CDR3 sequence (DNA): TGTGCCAGCAACCCCGGCGGAGGATTGGCCAAAAACAGTCAGTACTTC.

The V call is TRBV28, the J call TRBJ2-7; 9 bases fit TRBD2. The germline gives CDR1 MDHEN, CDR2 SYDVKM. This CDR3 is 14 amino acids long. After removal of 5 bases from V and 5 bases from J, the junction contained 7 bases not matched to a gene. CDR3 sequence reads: CASSPLGGGDEQYF. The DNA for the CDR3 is TGTGCCAGCAGTCCTCTGGGCGGGGGGGACGAGCAGTACTTC.

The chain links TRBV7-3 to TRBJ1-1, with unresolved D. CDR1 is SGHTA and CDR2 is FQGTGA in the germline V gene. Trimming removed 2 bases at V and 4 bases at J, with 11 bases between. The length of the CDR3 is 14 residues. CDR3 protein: CASSLGPPGTEAFF. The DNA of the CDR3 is TGTGCCAGCAGCTTAGGTCCCCCAGGCACTGAAGCTTTCTTT.

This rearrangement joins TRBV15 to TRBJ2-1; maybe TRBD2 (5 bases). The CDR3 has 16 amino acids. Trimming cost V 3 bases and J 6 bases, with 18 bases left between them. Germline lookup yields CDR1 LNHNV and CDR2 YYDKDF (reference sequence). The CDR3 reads CATSSSRGRLTNEQFF. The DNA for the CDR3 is TGTGCCACCAGCAGTTCCCGAGGGCGCTTAACCAATGAGCAGTTCTTC.

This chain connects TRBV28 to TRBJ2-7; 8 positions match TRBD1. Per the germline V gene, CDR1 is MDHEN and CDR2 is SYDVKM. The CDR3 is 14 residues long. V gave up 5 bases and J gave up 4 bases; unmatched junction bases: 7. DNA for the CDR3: TGTGCCAGCAGTCCCGGGGACAGGAGGTACGAGCAGTACTTC. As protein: CASSPGDRRYEQYF.

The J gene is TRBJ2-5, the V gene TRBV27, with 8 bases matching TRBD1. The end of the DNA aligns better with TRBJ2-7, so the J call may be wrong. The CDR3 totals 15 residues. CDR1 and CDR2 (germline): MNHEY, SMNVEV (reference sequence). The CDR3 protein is CASSIRTGSSYEQYF. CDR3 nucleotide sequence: TGTGCCAGCAGTATAAGGACAGGGAGCTCCTACGAGCAGTACTTC.

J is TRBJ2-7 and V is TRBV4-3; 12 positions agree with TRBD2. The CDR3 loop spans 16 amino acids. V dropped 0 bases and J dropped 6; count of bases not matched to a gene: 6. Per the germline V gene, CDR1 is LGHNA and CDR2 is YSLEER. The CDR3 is CASSQDLTSGGLEQYF. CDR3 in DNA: TGCGCCAGCAGCCAAGATTTGACTAGCGGGGGTCTCGAGCAGTACTTC.

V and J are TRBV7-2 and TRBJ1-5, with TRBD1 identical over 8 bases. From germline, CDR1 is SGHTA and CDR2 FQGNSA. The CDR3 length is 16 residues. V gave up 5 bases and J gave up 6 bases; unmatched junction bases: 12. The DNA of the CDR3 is TGTGCCAGCAGCGGTGACGGACAGGGCACGGGTCAGCCCCAGCATTTT. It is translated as CASSGDGQGTGQPQHF.

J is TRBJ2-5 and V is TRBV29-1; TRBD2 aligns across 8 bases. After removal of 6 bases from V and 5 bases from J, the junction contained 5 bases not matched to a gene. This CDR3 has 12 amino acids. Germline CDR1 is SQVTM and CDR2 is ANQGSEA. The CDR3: CSVTAGEETQYF. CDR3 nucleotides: TGCAGCGTGACAGCGGGGGAGGAGACCCAGTACTTC.

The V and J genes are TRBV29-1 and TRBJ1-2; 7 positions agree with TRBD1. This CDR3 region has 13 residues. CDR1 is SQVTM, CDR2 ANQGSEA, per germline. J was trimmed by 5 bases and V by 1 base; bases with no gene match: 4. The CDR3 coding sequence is TGCAGCGTTGAAGGACCGACAGGGTATGGCTACACCTTC. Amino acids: CSVEGPTGYGYTF.

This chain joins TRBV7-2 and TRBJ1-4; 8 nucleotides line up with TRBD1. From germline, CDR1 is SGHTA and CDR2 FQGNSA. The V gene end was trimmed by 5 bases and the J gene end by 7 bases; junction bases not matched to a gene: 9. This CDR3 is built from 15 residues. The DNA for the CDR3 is TGTGCCAGCAGCACGCCTCAGGGGGCCATTGAAAAACTGTTTTTT. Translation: CASSTPQGAIEKLFF.

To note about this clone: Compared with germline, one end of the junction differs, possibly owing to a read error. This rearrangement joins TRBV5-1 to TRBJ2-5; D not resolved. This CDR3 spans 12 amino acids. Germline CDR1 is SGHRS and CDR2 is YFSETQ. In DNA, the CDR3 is TGCGCCAGCAGTCTACCGTCGGAGACCCCGTACTTC. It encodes CASSLPSETPYF.

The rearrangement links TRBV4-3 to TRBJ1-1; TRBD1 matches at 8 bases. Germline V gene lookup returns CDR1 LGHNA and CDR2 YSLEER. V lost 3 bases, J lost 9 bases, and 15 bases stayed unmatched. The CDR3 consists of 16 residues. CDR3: CASSHLGQGDIGKAFF. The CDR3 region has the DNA TGCGCCAGCAGCCATCTAGGACAGGGAGACATTGGAAAAGCTTTCTTT.

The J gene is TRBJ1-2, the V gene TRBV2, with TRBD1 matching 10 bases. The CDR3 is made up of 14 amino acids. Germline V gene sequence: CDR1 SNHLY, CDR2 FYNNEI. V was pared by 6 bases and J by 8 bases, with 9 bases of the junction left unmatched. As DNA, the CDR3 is TGTGCCAGCAGGGTGGGGACAGGGGCCGGGGGCTACACCTTC. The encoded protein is CASRVGTGAGGYTF.

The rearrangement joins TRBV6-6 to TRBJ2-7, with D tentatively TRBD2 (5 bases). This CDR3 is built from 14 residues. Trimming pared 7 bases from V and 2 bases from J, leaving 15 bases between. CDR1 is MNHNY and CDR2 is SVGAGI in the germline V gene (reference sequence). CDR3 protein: CASTPTGSTYEQYF. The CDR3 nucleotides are TGTGCCAGCACCCCTACGGGATCCACCTACGAGCAGTACTTC.